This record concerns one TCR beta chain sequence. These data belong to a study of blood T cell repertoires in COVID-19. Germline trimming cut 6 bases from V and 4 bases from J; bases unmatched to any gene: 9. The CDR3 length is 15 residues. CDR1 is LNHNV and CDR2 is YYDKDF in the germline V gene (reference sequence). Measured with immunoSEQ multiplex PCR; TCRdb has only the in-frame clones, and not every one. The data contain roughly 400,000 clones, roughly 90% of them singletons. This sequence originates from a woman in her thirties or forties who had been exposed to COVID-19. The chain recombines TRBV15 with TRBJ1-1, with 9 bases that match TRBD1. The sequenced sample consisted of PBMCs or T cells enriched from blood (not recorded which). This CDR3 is CATSFFGTGPTEAFF. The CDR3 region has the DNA TGTGCCACCAGTTTCTTTGGGACAGGGCCCACTGAAGCTTTCTTT.